The entry below gives a single T cell receptor beta chain sequence along with its context. Antigen unknown. This record belongs to a study of siplizumab effects on memory and regulatory T cells. Study-wide points: The naive T cell population seemed more diverse than memory cells and seemed a major contributor to the alloresponse. Just a small share of alloreactive clones was traced back to unstimulated subsets. Controls had roughly 28% Treg-derived mappable alloreactive CD4+ clones on average, versus nearly 70% with siplizumab.

This CDR3 is built from 16 residues. J lost 5 bases, V lost 8 bases, and 17 bases had no gene match. From germline, CDR1 is MDHEN and CDR2 SYDVKM. TCRdb's copy holds only in-frame clones and misses some; the assay was immunoSEQ multiplex PCR. The sample records 100,000 or so clones, roughly nine tenths being singletons. Sequencing used CD4+ T cells sorted from blood. This chain joins TRBV28 and TRBJ1-2; TRBD1 matches at 7 bases. The sequence derives from a human donor in good health. The CDR3, as DNA: TGTGCCAGCTTCGGGACAGATGAGTTAAGGTGGTATGGCTACACCTTC. Translating gives CASFGTDELRWYGYTF.